This T cell receptor (beta chain) was found in a study of shared clonotypes between healthy human individuals. Study overall: Each donor contributed plates that comprised three CD4 naive, three CD4 memory, two CD8 naive and one CD8 memory. Whole-study results and caveats: Some clonotypes were shared by all four sorted-subset donors, while others were not shared. The non-shared ones had lower generation probabilities than the shared ones.

The CDR3 has 16 residues. The V end lost 6 bases, the J end lost 2 bases, and 17 bases lay between the germline ends. Germline V lookup: CDR1 MNHEY, CDR2 SMNVEV (reference sequence). Details on this clone: What it binds is unknown.

Generated by immunoSEQ multiplex PCR, the TCRdb table keeps only in-frame clones and is missing some. The table records about 2.3 million clones, approximately 95% of them present only once. Investigators divided CD4+ cells into CD45RA+ naive and CD45RA-negative memory subsets. This clonotype originated in a man between 18 and 29 years old in good health. Some clones in this sample may be carry-over from other donors' samples. The sequencing input was naive CD4+ T cells from PBMCs. The sample's subset: CD45RA+ positively selected. The gene calls are TRBV27 and TRBJ1-5, with D tentatively TRBD1 (5 bases). In nucleotides, the CDR3 is TGTGCCAGCAGACTGGGGGGGTTCGAAGGCAATCAGCCCCAGCATTTT. Translated: CASRLGGFEGNQPQHF.